A single sample gave rise to the 8 T cell receptor beta chains below, sequenced in a study of blood T cell repertoires in COVID-19. The method was immunoSEQ multiplex PCR; TCRdb's version includes in-frame clones alone and lacks a portion of them. The sample consists of about half a million clones, 70% to 90% of them appearing once. Sample: PBMCs or T cells enriched from blood (not recorded which). Receptors originate from a woman aged 60-75 years who had recovered from COVID-19.

V gene TRBV2 combines with J gene TRBJ1-5, with D perhaps matching TRBD1 (5 bases). The germline V gene encodes CDR1 SNHLY and CDR2 FYNNEI. V was clipped by 7 bases and J by 4 bases, with 8 bases between them. The CDR3 sequence is 12 residues long. In DNA form, the CDR3 reads TGTGCCAGCAAGCCAGGGAATCAGCCCCAGCATTTT. This codes for CASKPGNQPQHF.

The rearrangement uses TRBV5-1 and TRBJ2-2, with a tentative D call TRBD2 (5 bases). Deletions cut 4 bases from V and 1 base from J, with 11 bases between. The CDR3 contains 15 residues. Germline V gene sequence: CDR1 SGHRS, CDR2 YFSETQ. The CDR3 protein is CASSAPGVNTGELFF. CDR3 bases: TGCGCCAGCAGCGCCCCCGGGGTGAACACCGGGGAGCTGTTTTTT. Full variable domain (outside the CDR3, taken from reference TRBV5-1 and TRBJ2-2): KAGVTQTPRYLIKTRGQQVTLSCSPISGHRSVSWYQQTPGQGLQFLFEYFSETQRNKGNFPGRFSGRQFSNSRSEMNVSTLELGDSALYLCASSAPGVNTGELFFGEGSRLTVL.

V gene TRBV11-2 combines with J gene TRBJ2-7, with 12 bases matching TRBD1. Germline trimming cut 1 base from V and 5 bases from J; bases unmatched to any gene: 12. This CDR3 region has 18 residues. Germline assignment: CDR1 SGHAT and CDR2 FQNNGV. The DNA of the CDR3 is TGTGCCAGCAGCTTAGGGCCGCCGGGACAGGGGGCCTACGACGAGCAGTACGTC. It encodes CASSLGPPGQGAYDEQYV.

This chain links TRBV24-1 with TRBJ2-3; D is ambiguous. The V end lost 3 bases, the J end lost 1 base, and 13 bases lay between the germline ends. Germline CDR1 is KGHDR and CDR2 is SFDVKD. There are 16 residues in the CDR3. Written as DNA, the CDR3 is TGTGCCACCAGTGATCCTCCGGGTAGTGGCACAGATACGCAGTATTTT. This encodes CATSDPPGSGTDTQYF.

This sequence joins TRBV15 and TRBJ1-3, with D uncertain. The V end was cut by 8 bases, the J end by 0 bases, with 8 bases between. Germline V gives CDR1 LNHNV, CDR2 YYDKDF (reference sequence). The CDR3 has 13 residues. The CDR3 sequence: CATQDSSGNTIYF. In DNA, the CDR3 is TGTGCCACCCAGGATAGCTCTGGAAACACCATATATTTT.

The V gene is TRBV7-2, the J gene TRBJ1-1, with 8 bases matching TRBD1. CDR3 length: 13 amino acids. The germline gives CDR1 SGHTA, CDR2 FQGNSA. J gave up 11 bases and V 3 bases, and 8 bases lay outside the gene matches. CDR3 amino acids: CASSLGQERRAFF. DNA for the CDR3: TGTGCCAGCAGCTTGGGACAGGAGCGGCGGGCTTTCTTT.

The J gene is TRBJ1-1, the V gene TRBV21-1; the table's TRBD1 call for D was not verified on the DNA. TRBV21-1 is a recognized pseudogene. This CDR3 is 15 amino acids long. The CDR3, as DNA: TGTGCCAGCATCATGACTGGACAGGGGAACACTGAAGCTTTCTTT. Amino acids: CASIMTGQGNTEAFF.

This chain uses TRBV5-5 with TRBJ1-3; no definite D call. This CDR3 comprises 16 residues. Germline loops: CDR1 SGHKS, CDR2 YYEKEE (reference sequence). Deletions cut 2 bases from V and 0 bases from J, with 12 bases between. The CDR3, as DNA: TGTGCCAGCAGCTTTGAGCGGAGAAGCTCTGGAAACACCATATATTTT. Translating gives CASSFERRSSGNTIYF.